This TCR beta chain was recovered during a study of blood T cell repertoires in COVID-19. Study context: Some COVID-19 samples were acute and others convalescent; all came from the United States, Italy and Spain. T cells, B-cell-depleted T cells, or PBMCs supplied cDNA or gDNA.

In the original workflow: Reference gene primer amplification gave nucleated cell count estimates. The assay was immunoSEQ multiplex PCR, and TCRdb's table has in-frame clones only and misses some. The DNA was the basis for D and trimming; V, J and clone size are from that table. In the table there are 130,000 to 150,000 clones, 70% to 90% of which are singletons. Seattle cases were enrolled at active infection and followed longitudinally. The TCR sequence derives from a woman aged 60-70 years with COVID-19, enrolled during active disease. Sequences were obtained from peripheral blood.

The CDR3 DNA reads as TGTGCCAGCAGTCAACAGGGGGGAGACGAAAAACTGTTTTTT. This codes for CASSQQGGDEKLFF. The rearrangement links TRBV16 to TRBJ1-4, with TRBD1 identical over 8 bases. With V trimmed by 6 bases and J by 8 bases, 8 bases remained unmatched. The germline V gene encodes CDR1 KGHSY and CDR2 FQNENV. This CDR3 is built from 14 residues.